The 26 T cell receptor beta chains reported below all come from one sample, sequenced in a study of OX40 agonist ivuxolimab in advanced cancers. Library generation was performed with the immunoSEQ multiplex PCR assay. TCRdb re-hosts the immuneACCESS table, in-frame sequences only. Its copies lack some clones; in the studies checked, an unresolved V gene accounts for under half of them, and the cause for the rest is not known. The sample records 55,000 to 80,000 clones, approximately 79% of which are singletons. Clones ranked in the top ten supply 2.4% of the sample. The starting material was CD4+ or CD8+ T cells sorted from blood, obtained in a trial of the OX40 agonist ivuxolimab. All receptors derive from an adult with an advanced solid tumor such as melanoma, head and neck, liver or kidney cancer.

The chain carries TRBV25-1 and TRBJ2-7; tentative D call: TRBD1 (8 bases). There are 17 residues in the CDR3. Germline CDR1 MGHDK, CDR2 SYGVNS. V was pared by 7 bases and J by 3 bases, with 25 bases between. Written as DNA, the CDR3 is TGTGCCAGCATCCACCGGGGGGACAGGAGGACCCGCTACGAGCAGTACTTC. Protein sequence: CASIHRGDRRTRYEQYF.

The chain is built from TRBV4-2 and TRBJ1-2, with TRBD1 identical over 7 bases. The CDR3 extends over 16 amino acids. The trim removed 4 bases at V and 3 bases at J, leaving 11 bases unmatched. CDR1 LGHNA and CDR2 YNFKEQ come from the germline V gene. The CDR3 loop is CASSPRTTGSDYGYTF. CDR3 DNA sequence: TGTGCCAGCAGCCCAAGGACGACAGGGTCTGACTATGGCTACACCTTC.

V usage is TRBV4-3 and J usage is TRBJ1-2, with D tentatively TRBD1 (6 bases). The germline CDR1 and CDR2 sequences are LGHNA and YSLEER. Trimming removed 0 bases at V and 1 base at J, with 12 bases between. This CDR3 contains 16 residues. The CDR3, as DNA: TGCGCCAGCAGCCAAGATCCGGGGGGCCGTAACTATGGCTACACCTTC. Its translation is CASSQDPGGRNYGYTF.

The V gene is TRBV2, the J gene TRBJ2-1; 7 bases line up with TRBD1. Per germline, CDR1 SNHLY and CDR2 FYNNEI. V lost 7 bases and J lost 3; bases outside the gene matches: 9. This CDR3 comprises 15 residues. The CDR3 sequence: CASNGLDRFYNEQFF. The CDR3 nucleotides read TGTGCCAGCAATGGGCTGGACAGGTTCTACAATGAGCAGTTCTTC.

The J gene is TRBJ2-3, the V gene TRBV7-3; TRBD2 might be the D (7 bases). Between the trimmed V and J ends, which lost 1 base and 1 base, there was a span of 18 bases. The CDR3 sequence is 18 residues long. CDR1 SGHTA and CDR2 FQGTGA come from the germline V gene. CDR3 in DNA: TGTGCCAGCAGCTTAAGGGGGCGGGCTAGCGGACGCACAGATACGCAGTATTTT. Its protein is CASSLRGRASGRTDTQYF.

CDR3 bases: TGTGCCAGCAGCCTGGGAGCCACAGATACGCAGTATTTT. Protein sequence: CASSLGATDTQYF. V is TRBV6-5 and J is TRBJ2-3, with D tentatively TRBD2 (5 bases). The CDR3 consists of 13 residues. Between the trimmed V and J ends, which lost 6 bases and 2 bases, there was a span of 9 bases. Germline V CDR1 and CDR2: MNHEY, SVGAGI.

J is TRBJ1-5 and V is TRBV6-5; D is perhaps TRBD1 (6 bases). V dropped 6 bases and J dropped 5 bases, with 8 bases sitting between them. The CDR3 is 12 residues long. The germline V gene has CDR1 MNHEY and CDR2 SVGAGI. CDR3: CASRQGDQPQHF. The CDR3 DNA is TGTGCCAGCAGACAGGGCGATCAGCCCCAGCATTTT.

This chain connects TRBV5-4 to TRBJ1-2; TRBD1 is a possible D gene (6 bases). The CDR3 sequence is 13 residues long. V lost 0 bases to trimming and J lost 5 bases, with 8 bases between them. Germline assignment: CDR1 SGHNT and CDR2 YYREEE (reference sequence). The DNA for the CDR3 is TGTGCCAGCAGCTTGGAGGGGGAATATGGCTACACCTTC. This codes for CASSLEGEYGYTF.

This clone has only a few counts. The V gene is TRBV5-6, the J gene TRBJ1-1; D call uncertain. Trimming removed 4 bases at V and 6 bases at J, with 7 bases between. CDR3 length: 11 residues. CDR1 is SGHDT, CDR2 YYEEEE, per germline. The CDR3 loop is CASSLKAEAFF. CDR3 coding DNA: TGTGCCAGCAGCCTCAAGGCTGAAGCTTTCTTT.

V and J are TRBV7-2 and TRBJ2-7; perhaps TRBD2 as D (5 bases). V lost 5 bases, J lost 2 bases, and 25 bases lay in between. CDR1 and CDR2 from the germline V gene are SGHTA and FQGNSA. The CDR3 is made up of 18 amino acids. In nucleotides, the CDR3 is TGTGCCAGCAGCCCAATAAGAAGGGCTGGGAGTGAAACCTACGAGCAGTACTTC. Its translation: CASSPIRRAGSETYEQYF.

The V and J genes are TRBV27 and TRBJ2-3, with 9 bases identical to TRBD2. From germline, CDR1 is MNHEY and CDR2 SMNVEV (reference sequence). The CDR3 is 15 residues long. Trimming took 6 bases from V and 4 from J; bases not matched to a gene: 8. The CDR3 nucleotides read TGTGCCAGCAGAAAGGCGGGAGGGCGGGCAGATACGCAGTATTTT. Its translation is CASRKAGGRADTQYF.

V and J are TRBV30 and TRBJ2-7; TRBD2 matches 9 bases. The CDR3 length is 14 residues. V lost 0 bases and J lost 2; bases outside the gene matches: 2. In germline, CDR1 is GTSNPN, CDR2 SVGIG (reference sequence). CDR3 sequence reads: CAWSVAGGTYEQYF. CDR3 DNA sequence: TGTGCCTGGAGTGTGGCGGGGGGGACCTACGAGCAGTACTTC.

As for this clone: The identical CDR3 is also encoded by other nucleotide sequences in the sample. The rearrangement links TRBV20-1 to TRBJ2-5; D uncertain. The CDR3 spans 10 residues. From germline, CDR1 is DFQATT and CDR2 SNEGSKA (reference sequence). Trimming took off 6 bases at V and 2 bases at J, with 4 bases between the two ends. Here the CDR3 reads CSATQETQYF. The CDR3 DNA follows: TGCAGTGCCACACAAGAGACCCAGTACTTC.

The CDR3 here is CASRGQGRAPDYGYTF. The CDR3, as DNA: TGTGCCAGTAGAGGACAGGGTAGGGCCCCCGACTATGGCTACACCTTC. V and J are TRBV19 and TRBJ1-2, with 8 bases matching TRBD1. Germline lookup yields CDR1 LNHDA and CDR2 SQIVND (reference sequence). J gave up 3 bases and V 6 bases, and 12 bases lay outside the gene matches. The CDR3 length is 16 residues.

The chain has TRBV7-8 and TRBJ1-2; D might be TRBD1 (5 bases). This CDR3 spans 19 amino acids. The V and J ends lost 1 base and 3 bases respectively, with 24 bases between them. CDR1 SGHVS and CDR2 FQNEAQ come from the germline V gene. The CDR3 DNA reads TGTGCCAGCAGCTTAGTTTCATTCTCCGGGGGAGACAGCCACTATGGCTACACCTTC. This encodes CASSLVSFSGGDSHYGYTF.

The rearrangement uses TRBV7-9 and TRBJ1-5, with TRBD1 matching over 8 bases. Germline trimming cut 4 bases from V and 2 bases from J; bases unmatched to any gene: 4. The CDR3 totals 15 residues. Germline lookup yields CDR1 SEHNR and CDR2 FQNEAQ (reference sequence). The CDR3, as DNA: TGTGCCAGCAGCTACGGACAGGGTGGCAATCAGCCCCAGCATTTT. Translation: CASSYGQGGNQPQHF. Using reference TRBV7-9 and TRBJ1-5 for the parts outside the CDR3, the full variable domain is DTGVSQNPRHKITKRGQNVTFRCDPISEHNRLYWYRQTLGQGPEFLTYFQNEAQLEKSRLLSDRFSAERPKGSFSTLEIQRTEQGDSAMYLCASSYGQGGNQPQHFGDGTRLSIL.

This chain joins TRBV7-3 and TRBJ1-2; no definite D call. V was pared by 1 base and J by 2 bases, with 8 bases between. CDR3 size: 14 residues. Germline CDR1 and CDR2: SGHTA and FQGTGA. CDR3 residues: CASSLMAGNYGYTF. CDR3 sequence (DNA): TGTGCCAGCAGCTTAATGGCGGGAAACTATGGCTACACCTTC.

The J gene is TRBJ1-1, the V gene TRBV5-6; perhaps TRBD1 as D (5 bases). V was shortened by 2 bases and J by 4 bases, with 12 bases between the two germline ends. CDR3 length: 14 amino acids. Germline V gene lookup returns CDR1 SGHDT and CDR2 YYEEEE. In DNA form, the CDR3 reads TGTGCCAGCAGCTTAGACGCGGGGCTCACTGAAGCTTTCTTT. Its translation is CASSLDAGLTEAFF.

This chain links TRBV7-9 with TRBJ1-4; maybe TRBD1 (6 bases). Germline CDR1 SEHNR, CDR2 FQNEAQ (reference sequence). This CDR3 is built from 15 residues. Trimming shortened V by 5 bases and J by 6 bases, and 16 bases separated the two germline ends. As DNA, the CDR3 is TGTGCCAGCAGCCCTAGCCGGACAGAGGATGAAAAACTGTTTTTT. It specifies CASSPSRTEDEKLFF.

This clone has just a few counts. This chain uses TRBV7-2 with TRBJ2-2, with D perhaps matching TRBD1 or TRBD2 (5 bases each). From germline, CDR1 is SGHTA and CDR2 FQGNSA. Trimming stripped 3 bases from V and 1 base from J, with 9 bases between. This CDR3 has 15 residues. The CDR3 sequence is CASSFGGWNTGELFF. CDR3 DNA sequence: TGTGCCAGCAGCTTTGGGGGATGGAACACCGGGGAGCTGTTTTTT.

The chain combines TRBV7-9 with TRBJ2-5, with TRBD2 matching 12 bases. CDR3 size: 16 residues. With 5 bases clipped from V and 2 bases from J, the junction kept 6 bases outside the gene matches. CDR1 is SEHNR, CDR2 FQNEAQ, per germline (reference sequence). CDR3: CASSTTSGGIQETQYF. CDR3 bases: TGTGCCAGCAGCACTACTAGCGGGGGGATACAAGAGACCCAGTACTTC.

The J gene is TRBJ1-6, the V gene TRBV11-2; weak D call: TRBD1 (5 bases). V lost 4 bases and J lost 7, with 17 bases in between. The CDR3 contains 16 residues. Germline V lookup: CDR1 SGHAT, CDR2 FQNNGV. The CDR3 here is CASSWVRGDPNSPLHF. The CDR3 coding sequence is TGTGCCAGCAGCTGGGTGCGGGGCGATCCAAATTCACCCCTCCACTTT.

The table lists this clone with a few counts. The V gene is TRBV13, the J gene TRBJ2-7; D remains unclear. This CDR3 has 14 amino acids. Germline CDR1 is PRHDT and CDR2 is FYEKMQ (reference sequence). V was trimmed by 4 bases and J by 6 bases, leaving 16 bases between them. The CDR3 protein is CASSSLGTLAEQYF. For the CDR3, the DNA is TGTGCCAGCAGCTCCCTCGGCACCCTCGCCGAGCAGTACTTC. Drawing the rest from reference TRBV13 and TRBJ2-7, the complete variable domain is AAGVIQSPRHLIKEKRETATLKCYPIPRHDTVYWYQQGPGQDPQFLISFYEKMQSDKGSIPDRFSAQQFSDYHSELNMSSLELGDSALYFCASSSLGTLAEQYFGPGTRLTVT.

The J gene is TRBJ1-4, the V gene TRBV20-1; D gene unclear. Germline V gene data show CDR1 as DFQATT and CDR2 as SNEGSKA (reference sequence). V lost 0 bases, J lost 8 bases, and 4 bases lay in between. The length of the CDR3 is 11 residues. The CDR3 DNA follows: TGCAGTGCTAGAGATATGGAAAAACTGTTTTTT. Its translation is CSARDMEKLFF.

The V gene is TRBV2, the J gene TRBJ1-2, with TRBD1 matching over 7 bases. In germline, CDR1 is SNHLY, CDR2 FYNNEI. V dropped 3 bases and J dropped 5; count of bases not matched to a gene: 6. This CDR3 is built from 14 residues. The CDR3 DNA reads TGTGCCAGCAGTGATTTGCAGGGACAGTATGGCTACACCTTC. This translates into CASSDLQGQYGYTF.

V and J are TRBV7-9 and TRBJ1-5, with D uncertain. The CDR3 contains 15 residues. CDR1 and CDR2 from the germline V gene are SEHNR and FQNEAQ (reference sequence). Deletions cut 3 bases from V and 1 base from J, with 10 bases between. The CDR3 reads CASSFGSASNQPQHF. The CDR3 DNA is TGTGCCAGCAGCTTCGGTTCAGCGAGCAATCAGCCCCAGCATTTT.